This T cell receptor beta chain derives from a study of control samples from healthy donors and cancer patients. J was trimmed by 3 bases and V by 6 bases; bases with no gene match: 5. The CDR3 length is 15 residues. In germline, CDR1 is MDHEN, CDR2 SYDVKM. Produced via immunoSEQ multiplex PCR; TCRdb's table is partial and in-frame only. This sample has some 64,000 clones, with more than 75% found just once. The TCR comes from a woman aged 45-59 years with head and neck cancer. The material sequenced was PBMCs. The genes are TRBV28 and TRBJ2-2, with 9 nucleotides matching TRBD2. CDR3 DNA: TGTGCCAGCAGGTCTAGCGGGGAGTACACCGGGGAGCTGTTTTTT. Translation: CASRSSGEYTGELFF.